This T cell receptor beta chain was recovered during a study of T cell repertoires in cytomegalovirus infection. Trimming stripped 10 bases from V and 8 bases from J, with 17 bases between. This CDR3 region has 13 residues. The germline V gene has CDR1 LNHNV and CDR2 YYDKDF (reference sequence). TCRdb itself ran the reads through MiXCR, one entry per CDR3 protein. The data hold under 300,000 distinct CDR3 sequences, with less than 25% observed a single time. Regarding this clonotype: Its antigen is not identified.

J is TRBJ1-4 and V is TRBV15, with D possibly being TRBD1 (5 bases). Sequenced here: cultured PBMCs, sampled from culture after CMV antigen stimulation. The sequence derives from a human donor in good health (CMV status not recorded). Some clones in this sample may be carry-over from other donors' samples. CDR3 sequence: CAIRAGGREKLFF. The CDR3 coding sequence is TGTGCCATCAGAGCCGGGGGAAGAGAAAAACTGTTTTTT.